Below, 23 T cell receptor beta chains from the same sample are listed, as sequenced in a study of cytomegalovirus exposure and HLA in healthy donors. Libraries were prepared by immunoSEQ multiplex PCR; TCRdb keeps only in-frame clonotypes and omits some of them. The sample holds fewer than 150,000 clones, roughly 88% seen once. The sequencing sample was made of PBMCs. The source is a woman aged 18-29 years in good health and CMV-seropositive.

The V and J genes are TRBV18 and TRBJ1-3, with unresolved D. This CDR3 is 16 amino acids long. V dropped 2 bases and J dropped 4 bases, with 15 bases sitting between them. Germline CDR1 is KGHSH and CDR2 is LQKENI. The CDR3 DNA sequence: TGTGCCAGCTCACCATCGCCCCTATTCCCCGGAAACACCATATATTTT. Translated: CASSPSPLFPGNTIYF.

This chain connects TRBV6-4 to TRBJ2-3; D might be TRBD1 (5 bases). This CDR3 comprises 13 residues. Germline CDR1 reads MRHNA; CDR2 reads SNTAGT. V lost 5 bases, J lost 6 bases, and 12 bases lay in between. The CDR3 region is CASSYRSQDTQYF. CDR3 in DNA: TGTGCCAGCAGTTACAGGTCCCAGGATACGCAGTATTTT.

This chain connects TRBV27 to TRBJ2-1, with 8 nucleotides matching TRBD1. The length of the CDR3 is 14 residues. The V gene's germline CDR1 is MNHEY and CDR2 SMNVEV (reference sequence). Trimming at V came to 4 bases and at J to 8 bases, leaving 7 bases not matched to a gene. In DNA, the CDR3 is TGTGCCAGCAGTTCAGACAGGGGCACCGATGAGCAGTTCTTC. Translated: CASSSDRGTDEQFF.

The J gene is TRBJ2-7, the V gene TRBV14, with D hard to call. Germline loops: CDR1 SGHDN, CDR2 FVKESK. The CDR3 is 11 amino acids. Trimming removed 4 bases at V and 5 bases at J, with 6 bases between. The CDR3 nucleotides read TGTGCCAGCAGCCGGAGTAACGAGCAGTACTTC. Amino acids: CASSRSNEQYF. The variable domain in full, with the rest retrieved from reference TRBV14 and TRBJ2-7, is EAGVTQFPSHSVIEKGQTVTLRCDPISGHDNLYWYRRVMGKEIKFLLHFVKESKQDESGMPNNRFLAERTGGTYSTLKVQPAELEDSGVYFCASSRSNEQYFGPGTRLTVT.

The V call is TRBV6-5, the J call TRBJ1-2, with 10 positions matching TRBD1. The CDR3 covers 15 residues. Germline CDR1 reads MNHEY; CDR2 reads SVGAGI. The V segment lost 6 bases and the J segment 4 bases; nucleotides outside the gene matches: 8. DNA of the CDR3: TGTGCCAGCAGCAGGGGACAGGGGAACCCCTATGGCTACACCTTC. This codes for CASSRGQGNPYGYTF.

This sequence joins TRBV7-9 and TRBJ1-1; a possible D gene is TRBD1 (6 bases). Trimming removed 5 bases from V and 0 bases from J, with 10 bases in between. Germline CDR1 is SEHNR and CDR2 is FQNEAQ (reference sequence). This CDR3 has 14 amino acids. CDR3 in DNA: TGTGCCAGCAGCCGACAGGCGATGAACACTGAAGCTTTCTTT. This sequence encodes CASSRQAMNTEAFF.

J is TRBJ1-1 and V is TRBV5-5, with D perhaps matching TRBD1 (6 bases). Germline CDR1 and CDR2: SGHKS and YYEKEE (reference sequence). This CDR3 region has 14 residues. Trimming removed 4 bases at V and 0 bases at J, with 10 bases between. The CDR3 region has the DNA TGTGCCAGCAGCCTAGGACAGATGAACACTGAAGCTTTCTTT. This gives the protein CASSLGQMNTEAFF.

This chain links TRBV11-2 with TRBJ2-1; D is unresolved. Looked up from germline, CDR1 is SGHAT and CDR2 is FQNNGV. The CDR3 covers 12 residues. V was pared by 8 bases and J by 2 bases, with 7 bases between. The CDR3 protein is CASSVTYNEQFF. CDR3 DNA: TGTGCCAGCTCGGTAACCTACAATGAGCAGTTCTTC.

V and J are TRBV4-2 and TRBJ2-3, with D tentatively TRBD1 (6 bases). Germline V gene lookup returns CDR1 LGHNA and CDR2 YNFKEQ. This CDR3 region has 16 residues. The V end was cut by 0 bases, the J end by 6 bases, with 16 bases between. CDR3 sequence reads: CASSQEIGGQTDTQYF. CDR3 bases: TGTGCCAGCAGCCAAGAGATAGGAGGACAGACCGATACGCAGTATTTT.

There are a few counts of this clone. The V gene is TRBV10-3, the J gene TRBJ1-1, with TRBD1 matching 8 bases. J gave up 0 bases and V 4 bases, and 4 bases lay outside the gene matches. This CDR3 spans 15 amino acids. Germline CDR1 reads ENHRY; CDR2 reads SYGVKD. The CDR3 sequence is CAISVTGDMNTEAFF. The CDR3 DNA reads as TGTGCCATCAGTGTGACAGGGGATATGAACACTGAAGCTTTCTTT.

The gene calls are TRBV28 and TRBJ1-3, with 9 bases fitting TRBD1. This CDR3 contains 13 residues. The germline gives CDR1 MDHEN, CDR2 SYDVKM. V shed 8 bases and J 8 bases; nucleotides not matched to a gene: 7. This CDR3 reads CASWRQGDYTIYF. The CDR3 region has the DNA TGTGCCAGCTGGAGACAGGGGGACTACACCATATATTTT.

The chain employs TRBV10-1 and TRBJ2-3; D is possibly TRBD1 (6 bases). Germline assignment: CDR1 WNHNN and CDR2 SYGVQD (reference sequence). The length of the CDR3 is 13 residues. Trimming stripped 4 bases from V and 4 bases from J, with 9 bases between. The CDR3 bases are TGCGCCAGCAGTGTAGGGGGAGCAGATACGCAGTATTTT. Its protein is CASSVGGADTQYF.

The chain employs TRBV7-9 and TRBJ2-1, with TRBD2 identical over 11 bases. The CDR3 consists of 15 residues. Germline-derived CDR1 and CDR2 are SEHNR and FQNEAQ (reference sequence). Germline trimming cut 5 bases from V and 7 bases from J; bases unmatched to any gene: 7. The CDR3 region is CASSPSGGRRNEQFF. DNA for the CDR3: TGTGCCAGCAGCCCTAGCGGGGGGCGGCGGAATGAGCAGTTCTTC. The entire variable domain, with the rest obtained from reference TRBV7-9 and TRBJ2-1, is as follows: DTGVSQNPRHKITKRGQNVTFRCDPISEHNRLYWYRQTLGQGPEFLTYFQNEAQLEKSRLLSDRFSAERPKGSFSTLEIQRTEQGDSAMYLCASSPSGGRRNEQFFGPGTRLTVL.

This clone occurred once. The chain combines TRBV9 with TRBJ1-5; possible D gene TRBD1, 6 bases. Per germline, CDR1 SGDLS and CDR2 YYNGEE. The CDR3 contains 15 residues. Trimming took 0 bases from V and 3 from J, leaving 10 bases between them. CDR3 protein: CASSVAGGANQPQHF. The CDR3 nucleotides read TGTGCCAGCAGCGTAGCCGGGGGGGCCAATCAGCCCCAGCATTTT.

In its sample, this clone was seen once. The sample carries other DNA sequences with the same CDR3. This chain uses TRBV30 with TRBJ2-1; TRBD2 aligns across 8 bases. Germline CDR1 and CDR2: GTSNPN and SVGIG (reference sequence). V shed 0 bases and J 4 bases; nucleotides not matched to a gene: 2. The CDR3 contains 14 residues. The CDR3 loop is CAWSVLAAYNEQFF. As DNA, the CDR3 is TGTGCCTGGAGTGTACTAGCGGCTTACAATGAGCAGTTCTTC.

In its sample, this clone was seen once. The rearrangement uses TRBV6-1 and TRBJ1-1, with 7 bases aligning to TRBD1. Germline lookup yields CDR1 MNHNS and CDR2 SASEGT. The CDR3 is made up of 15 amino acids. The trim removed 7 bases at V and 0 bases at J, leaving 8 bases unmatched. The CDR3 sequence is CASTLGGTVNTEAFF. The CDR3 DNA reads TGTGCCAGCACCCTAGGGGGCACGGTGAACACTGAAGCTTTCTTT.

This clone was seen just once. This chain connects TRBV7-2 to TRBJ2-5; 9 positions agree with TRBD2. The CDR3 has 15 residues. Germline V gives CDR1 SGHTA, CDR2 FQGNSA. Trimming at V came to 6 bases and at J to 4 bases, leaving 9 bases not matched to a gene. The CDR3, as DNA: TGTGCCAGCAGAGAAATGGGAGCGGGGGGAGAGACCCAGTACTTC. Amino acid sequence: CASREMGAGGETQYF.

The table lists this clone with a few counts. The chain is built from TRBV7-2 and TRBJ1-2; D call uncertain. This CDR3 has 14 residues. Trimming stripped 5 bases from V and 2 bases from J, with 12 bases between. Looked up from germline, CDR1 is SGHTA and CDR2 is FQGNSA. CDR3 DNA sequence: TGTGCCAGCAGCGCCGCCCGGGAGAACTATGGCTACACCTTC. Residues: CASSAARENYGYTF. The full variable domain, completed using reference TRBV7-2 and TRBJ1-2, is GAGVSQSPSNKVTEKGKDVELRCDPISGHTALYWYRQSLGQGLEFLIYFQGNSAPDKSGLPSDRFSAERTGGSVSTLTIQRTQQEDSAVYLCASSAARENYGYTFGSGTRLTVV.

This clone was counted at least ten times. The chain couples TRBV2 to TRBJ1-2, with 9 bases that match TRBD1. CDR1 is SNHLY, CDR2 FYNNEI, per germline. The CDR3 contains 12 residues. The trim removed 11 bases at V and 4 bases at J, leaving 5 bases unmatched. This chain's CDR3 is CAGDREGYGYTF. DNA of the CDR3: TGTGCCGGGGACAGGGAAGGCTATGGCTACACCTTC.

The chain employs TRBV2 and TRBJ2-7; no clear D gene. The V gene's germline CDR1 is SNHLY and CDR2 FYNNEI. Trimming took off 1 base at V and 3 bases at J, with 13 bases between the two ends. The CDR3 has 15 residues. CDR3 in DNA: TGTGCCAGCAGTGAAGGGCCGACACTCCACTACGAGCAGTACTTC. Translation: CASSEGPTLHYEQYF.

V gene TRBV7-2 combines with J gene TRBJ1-6; D possibly corresponds to TRBD1 (5 bases). The CDR3 length is 16 residues. Germline assignment: CDR1 SGHTA and CDR2 FQGNSA. V lost 5 bases and J lost 4, with 15 bases in between. CDR3 region: CASSQLWGGYNSPLHF. As DNA, the CDR3 is TGTGCCAGCAGCCAACTCTGGGGGGGTTATAATTCACCCCTCCACTTT.

The sample holds one count of this clone. The rearrangement joins TRBV11-3 to TRBJ2-3; D is undetermined. This CDR3 is built from 14 residues. V was pared by 5 bases and J by 2 bases, with 11 bases between. The V gene's germline CDR1 is SGHNT and CDR2 YENEEA. Here the CDR3 reads CASSPRSLTDTQYF. The CDR3 DNA reads as TGTGCCAGCAGCCCAAGGAGTCTCACAGATACGCAGTATTTT.

This rearrangement joins TRBV7-8 to TRBJ2-5; 8 positions agree with TRBD1. J was trimmed by 5 bases and V by 5 bases; bases with no gene match: 10. Germline-derived CDR1 and CDR2 are SGHVS and FQNEAQ. The CDR3 contains 15 residues. The CDR3 nucleotides read TGTGCCAGCAGCCCCCGACAGGGGTCGAGGGAGACCCAGTACTTC. Residues: CASSPRQGSRETQYF. Looking up the rest from reference TRBV7-8 and TRBJ2-5 gives the full variable domain: GAGVSQSPRYKVAKRGQDVALRCDPISGHVSLFWYQQALGQGPEFLTYFQNEAQLDKSGLPSDRFFAERPEGSVSTLKIQRTQQEDSAVYLCASSPRQGSRETQYFGPGTRLLVL.